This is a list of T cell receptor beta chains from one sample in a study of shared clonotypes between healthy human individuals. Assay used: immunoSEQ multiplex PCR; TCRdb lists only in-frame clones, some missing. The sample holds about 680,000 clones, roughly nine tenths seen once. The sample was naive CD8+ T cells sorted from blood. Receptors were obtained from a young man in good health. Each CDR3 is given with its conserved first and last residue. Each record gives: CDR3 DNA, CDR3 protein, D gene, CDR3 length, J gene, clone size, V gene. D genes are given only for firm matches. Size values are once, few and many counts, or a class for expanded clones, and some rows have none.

TGTGCCAGCAGCGAAGGGGGACAGGGAAGCACAGATACGCAGTATTTT,CASSEGGQGSTDTQYF,TRBD1,16,TRBJ2-3,NA,TRBV7-9
TGTGCCAGTAAAGGTGGGGGCGCGGGAGATACGCAGTATTTT,CASKGGGAGDTQYF,NA,14,TRBJ2-3,NA,TRBV7-9
TGTGCCAGCAGCTCCCCTACAGGGGGCCGTTCGGTGGAGCAGTACTTC,CASSSPTGGRSVEQYF,TRBD1,16,TRBJ2-7,NA,TRBV5-5
TGCAGCGTTGAAGATCGTGGGGAAGAAAACATTCAGTACTTC,CSVEDRGEENIQYF,NA,14,TRBJ2-4,NA,TRBV29-1
TGTGCCAGCAGTTCATCCCCCTCAGGGGGGATCTACGAGCAGTACTTC,CASSSSPSGGIYEQYF,NA,16,TRBJ2-7,once,TRBV7-9
TGTGCCAGCAGCGTAGACGGAGTTCCCTACAATGAGCAGTTCTTC,CASSVDGVPYNEQFF,NA,15,TRBJ2-1,NA,TRBV9
TGTGCCAGCAGCCCCCCCCCTACTAGCGGGAGCGTAGATACGCAGTATTTT,CASSPPPTSGSVDTQYF,TRBD2,17,TRBJ2-3,NA,TRBV9
TGTGCCAGCAGCGTAGATGGGACAACTGACAATGAGCAGTTCTTC,CASSVDGTTDNEQFF,NA,15,TRBJ2-1,once,TRBV9
TGTGCCAGCAGCGACTCGCTACAAGAGACCCAGTACTTC,CASSDSLQETQYF,NA,13,TRBJ2-5,NA,TRBV9
TGTGCCAGCAGCCAAGCTCGAGGGGATACGCAGTATTTT,CASSQARGDTQYF,NA,13,TRBJ2-3,NA,TRBV4-2
TGCAGCGTTCAAAAACCGGGCTACAATGAGCAGTTCTTC,CSVQKPGYNEQFF,NA,13,TRBJ2-1,NA,TRBV29-1
TGTGCCAGCAGCGCCGGAGGCGGTTCCACAGATACGCAGTATTTT,CASSAGGGSTDTQYF,NA,15,TRBJ2-3,NA,TRBV7-6
TGTGCCAGCAGCTTAGAGGGAGACATTCAGTACTTC,CASSLEGDIQYF,NA,12,TRBJ2-4,once,TRBV11-2
TGTGCCAGCAGCCTATTAGAGGCGGCCTCCTACAATGAGCAGTTCTTC,CASSLLEAASYNEQFF,NA,16,TRBJ2-1,NA,TRBV7-7